Presented here are 21 T cell receptor beta chains from one specimen sequenced in a study of lymphopenia after photon versus proton radiotherapy. The protocol was immunoSEQ multiplex PCR, while the TCRdb copy is restricted to in-frame clones and leaves out a portion. Among several thousand clones listed, over 65% were seen once. The specimen comprised peripheral blood, sampled from a patient treated with photon-based radiotherapy. These receptors all stem from a man aged 30 to 39 with gastric cancer.

The rearrangement joins TRBV5-1 to TRBJ2-5; 13 bases fit TRBD2. V lost 0 bases to trimming and J lost 4 bases; unmatched junction nucleotides: 3. Germline V gene lookup returns CDR1 SGHRS and CDR2 YFSETQ. The CDR3 runs 16 residues. CDR3 sequence reads: CASSLGTSGRVETQYF. CDR3 bases: TGCGCCAGCAGCTTGGGAACTAGCGGGAGGGTAGAGACCCAGTACTTC. The whole variable domain, filled in from reference TRBV5-1 and TRBJ2-5, reads KAGVTQTPRYLIKTRGQQVTLSCSPISGHRSVSWYQQTPGQGLQFLFEYFSETQRNKGNFPGRFSGRQFSNSRSEMNVSTLELGDSALYLCASSLGTSGRVETQYFGPGTRLLVL.

J is TRBJ1-1 and V is TRBV19; D uncertain. The CDR3 loop spans 13 amino acids. Per germline, CDR1 LNHDA and CDR2 SQIVND (reference sequence). V gave up 5 bases and J gave up 4 bases, with 11 bases separating them. CDR3 coding DNA: TGTGCCAGTAGTTCCGGGGAGGGCACTGAAGCTTTCTTT. Amino acids: CASSSGEGTEAFF. The variable domain in full, with the rest retrieved from reference TRBV19 and TRBJ1-1, is DGGITQSPKYLFRKEGQNVTLSCEQNLNHDAMYWYRQDPGQGLRLIYYSQIVNDFQKGDIAEGYSVSREKKESFPLTVTSAQKNPTAFYLCASSSGEGTEAFFGQGTRLTVV.

The chain recombines TRBV5-4 with TRBJ2-5; D gene ambiguous. Germline assignment: CDR1 SGHNT and CDR2 YYREEE (reference sequence). This CDR3 has 14 residues. V lost 5 bases, J lost 5 bases, and 16 bases lay in between. CDR3 sequence: CASRPDQAPETQYF. The CDR3 nucleotides are TGTGCCAGCAGGCCCGATCAGGCCCCGGAGACCCAGTACTTC.

The gene calls are TRBV7-6 and TRBJ2-5, with TRBD2 identical over 7 bases. The CDR3 runs 14 residues. Germline-derived CDR1 and CDR2 are SGHVS and FNYEAQ. With V trimmed by 5 bases and J by 4 bases, 7 bases remained unmatched. For the CDR3, the DNA is TGTGCCAGCAGCCCTCGTTGGGGGGGAGAGACCCAGTACTTC. It yields the protein CASSPRWGGETQYF.

This chain links TRBV14 with TRBJ1-2; D may be TRBD1 (6 bases). CDR3 size: 14 residues. In germline, CDR1 is SGHDN, CDR2 FVKESK. Trimming took 0 bases from V and 7 from J, leaving 12 bases between them. CDR3 DNA sequence: TGTGCCAGCAGCCAAGATTCTGGGGGCGGTGGCTACACCTTC. Translation gives CASSQDSGGGGYTF.

The chain joins TRBV4-3 to TRBJ2-7; 14 nucleotides match TRBD2. Germline assignment: CDR1 LGHNA and CDR2 YSLEER. J was trimmed by 7 bases and V by 2 bases; bases with no gene match: 7. This CDR3 has 16 residues. This CDR3 reads CASSQIGLAGGGEQYF. As DNA, the CDR3 is TGCGCCAGCAGCCAAATTGGACTAGCGGGAGGAGGTGAGCAGTACTTC.

Concerning this clone itself: Different DNA sequences within this sample yield the same CDR3. V is TRBV18 and J is TRBJ2-7, with D possibly TRBD1 on 6 matching bases. This CDR3 region has 15 residues. V was cut by 0 bases and J by 2 bases, with 11 bases left in between. Germline CDR1 KGHSH, CDR2 LQKENI. The CDR3 reads CASSPPAGAAYEQYF. The CDR3 DNA reads TGTGCCAGCTCACCACCGGCAGGGGCTGCCTACGAGCAGTACTTC.

This chain joins TRBV11-3 and TRBJ2-5; TRBD2 is a possible D gene (6 bases). Between the trimmed V and J ends, which lost 5 bases and 1 base, there was a span of 14 bases. The CDR3 has 15 amino acids. The germline V gene encodes CDR1 SGHNT and CDR2 YENEEA. The CDR3 protein is CASSPRTTLQETQYF. The CDR3 DNA sequence: TGTGCCAGCAGCCCCCGGACTACCCTCCAAGAGACCCAGTACTTC.

The gene calls are TRBV7-3 and TRBJ2-7, with 7 bases lining up with TRBD1. V shed 8 bases, J shed 3 bases, and the junction held 7 bases outside the gene matches. CDR1 and CDR2 from the germline V gene are SGHTA and FQGTGA. The CDR3 is 13 amino acids. CDR3 residues: CASGKGGIYEQYF. In DNA, the CDR3 is TGTGCCAGCGGAAAAGGGGGCATCTACGAGCAGTACTTC. Using reference TRBV7-3 and TRBJ2-7 for the parts outside the CDR3, the full variable domain is GAGVSQTPSNKVTEKGKYVELRCDPISGHTALYWYRQSLGQGPEFLIYFQGTGAADDSGLPNDRFFAVRPEGSVSTLKIQRTERGDSAVYLCASGKGGIYEQYFGPGTRLTVT.

This rearrangement joins TRBV7-3 to TRBJ1-1; D ambiguous. V was trimmed by 1 base and J by 5 bases, leaving 8 bases between them. Germline assignment: CDR1 SGHTA and CDR2 FQGTGA. This CDR3 spans 13 amino acids. CDR3 sequence (DNA): TGTGCCAGCAGCTTAAGCCCGGGGACTGAAGCTTTCTTT. Translation: CASSLSPGTEAFF. The full variable domain, rest sourced from reference TRBV7-3 and TRBJ1-1, is GAGVSQTPSNKVTEKGKYVELRCDPISGHTALYWYRQSLGQGPEFLIYFQGTGAADDSGLPNDRFFAVRPEGSVSTLKIQRTERGDSAVYLCASSLSPGTEAFFGQGTRLTVV.

The J gene is TRBJ2-5, the V gene TRBV11-1; tentatively, D is TRBD2 (5 bases). Germline values: CDR1 SGHAT, CDR2 FQDESV (reference sequence). CDR3 size: 14 residues. Trimming left V 5 bases short and J 0 bases short, with 10 bases between. CDR3 DNA sequence: TGTGCCAGCAGCACAAGCGGTCACCAAGAGACCCAGTACTTC. Protein: CASSTSGHQETQYF.

This clone is medium-sized by share. The chain couples TRBV6-5 to TRBJ1-1; D uncertain. The ends were cut back, 6 bases at V and 7 bases at J, with 9 bases in the middle. The CDR3 is made up of 11 amino acids. CDR1 is MNHEY, CDR2 SVGAGI, per germline. CDR3 in amino acids: CASRKGIEAFF. CDR3 sequence (DNA): TGTGCCAGCAGAAAAGGGATTGAAGCTTTCTTT.

V is TRBV5-1 and J is TRBJ2-7; no reliable D call. V lost 0 bases and J lost 0, with 4 bases in between. The CDR3 totals 13 residues. CDR1 is SGHRS and CDR2 is YFSETQ in the germline V gene. The CDR3 sequence: CASSLDDSYEQYF. The CDR3 bases are TGCGCCAGCAGCTTGGACGACTCCTACGAGCAGTACTTC.

This rearrangement joins TRBV27 to TRBJ2-2, with no clear D. Trimming took off 0 bases at V and 0 bases at J, with 11 bases between the two ends. The CDR3 length is 17 residues. Germline lookup yields CDR1 MNHEY and CDR2 SMNVEV (reference sequence). The CDR3 DNA follows: TGTGCCAGCAGTTTATCCTTTTGGACCTCGAACACCGGGGAGCTGTTTTTT. Encoded protein: CASSLSFWTSNTGELFF.

The chain carries TRBV7-2 and TRBJ2-6, with TRBD1 matching 8 bases. The germline V gene encodes CDR1 SGHTA and CDR2 FQGNSA. The CDR3 is 15 amino acids. Trimming cost V 6 bases and J 4 bases; bases outside gene matches: 5. As DNA, the CDR3 is TGTGCCAGCAGGGACAGGGCTTCAGGGGCCAACGTCCTGACTTTC. Translated, it gives CASRDRASGANVLTF.

This clone showed up just once. The chain uses TRBV20-1 and TRBJ2-5, with D hard to call. Per germline, CDR1 DFQATT and CDR2 SNEGSKA (reference sequence). V lost 6 bases to trimming and J lost 4 bases, with 9 bases between them. This CDR3 spans 11 amino acids. The CDR3 here is CSAAPGETQYF. CDR3 bases: TGCAGTGCAGCCCCCGGAGAGACCCAGTACTTC.

V usage is TRBV11-3 and J usage is TRBJ2-3, with no clear D. CDR1 SGHNT and CDR2 YENEEA come from the germline V gene. CDR3 size: 13 residues. V gave up 1 base and J gave up 3 bases, with 5 bases separating them. CDR3 region: CASSLAQTDTQYF. CDR3 in DNA: TGTGCCAGCAGCTTAGCCCAGACAGATACGCAGTATTTT.

V usage is TRBV7-9 and J usage is TRBJ2-7, with D possibly TRBD2 on 5 matching bases. The CDR3 runs 16 residues. The V end was cut by 5 bases, the J end by 1 base, with 18 bases between. From germline, CDR1 is SEHNR and CDR2 FQNEAQ (reference sequence). In nucleotides, the CDR3 is TGTGCCAGCAGCCCCCACCGCGGGCGGCAATCCTACGAGCAGTACTTC. It encodes CASSPHRGRQSYEQYF.

The rearrangement links TRBV28 to TRBJ2-7; 10 positions agree with TRBD1. Germline V gene sequence: CDR1 MDHEN, CDR2 SYDVKM. After removal of 5 bases from V and 2 bases from J, the junction contained 3 bases not matched to a gene. The CDR3 sequence is 14 residues long. The CDR3: CASSTGQGTYEQYF. In DNA, the CDR3 is TGTGCCAGCAGTACGGGACAGGGGACCTACGAGCAGTACTTC.

V usage is TRBV2 and J usage is TRBJ1-5; the D is unclear. V shed 0 bases and J shed 2 bases, with 11 bases lying between them. Germline V gene lookup returns CDR1 SNHLY and CDR2 FYNNEI. The CDR3 runs to 16 residues. The CDR3 DNA reads TGTGCCAGCAGTGAAGCTGAGATGGGTCGCAATCAGCCCCAGCATTTT. It translates to CASSEAEMGRNQPQHF.

The rearrangement joins TRBV5-6 to TRBJ2-7, with TRBD2 matching over 11 bases. Germline loops: CDR1 SGHDT, CDR2 YYEEEE. With 3 bases clipped from V and 3 bases from J, the junction kept 8 bases outside the gene matches. The CDR3 contains 16 residues. This CDR3 reads CASSSEPSGRRYEQYF. The DNA for the CDR3 is TGTGCCAGCAGCTCAGAACCTAGCGGGAGGCGCTACGAGCAGTACTTC.